The rows below give T cell receptor beta chains drawn from one sample of a study of T cells in localized non-small cell lung cancer. Generated by immunoSEQ multiplex PCR, the TCRdb table keeps only in-frame clones and is missing some. The sample lists 13,000 or so clones; under 30% were seen once. Sequencing was performed on lung tumor tissue, taken before any cancer treatment. The source of these receptors is a female donor older than 55 with stage I lung adenocarcinoma. Each CDR3 is given with its conserved first and last residue. The D gene is left open where the match is weak. Size is omitted from some rows. Given values are once, few, many or a class for expanded clones.

TRBJ1-2,-,-,TRBV14,CASSRQNRDGYTF,TGTGCCAGCAGCCGCCAGAACAGGGACGGCTACACCTTC
TRBJ1-1,-,-,TRBV11-3,CASSSPEGGYTEAFF,TGTGCCAGCAGCTCACCCGAGGGGGGGTACACTGAAGCTTTCTTT
TRBJ2-2,-,few,TRBV11-3,CASSLLARTGWLPGELFF,TGTGCCAGCAGCTTATTGGCCCGAACGGGGTGGCTGCCCGGGGAGCTGTTTTTT
TRBJ2-7,-,-,TRBV9,CASSVALMGGEQYF,TGTGCCAGCAGCGTAGCTCTTATGGGGGGCGAGCAGTACTTC
TRBJ2-1,-,-,TRBV6-1,CASSEAGGRRGQFF,TGTGCCAGCAGTGAAGCGGGGGGCCGTAGGGGGCAGTTCTTC
TRBJ2-2,-,-,TRBV19,CASSSRQVSTGELFF,TGTGCCAGTAGTAGTCGACAGGTCAGCACCGGGGAGCTGTTTTTT
TRBJ1-2,-,few,TRBV6-8,CASISEGGGYTF,TGTGCCAGCATCTCAGAGGGTGGGGGCTACACCTTC
TRBJ2-7,TRBD2,many,TRBV6-8,CASSGAGTTYEQYF,TGTGCCAGCAGTGGGGCCGGGACTACCTACGAGCAGTACTTC
TRBJ1-2,-,-,TRBV19,CASSRGFGYTF,TGTGCCAGTAGTCGGGGGTTCGGCTACACCTTC
TRBJ1-1,-,-,TRBV6-8,CASSPGGSNTEAFF,TGTGCCAGCAGCCCAGGCGGATCGAACACTGAAGCTTTCTTT
TRBJ1-4,-,-,TRBV6-8,CASSLQWTNEKLFF,TGTGCCAGCAGCCTACAGTGGACTAATGAAAAACTGTTTTTT
TRBJ1-3,-,-,TRBV30,CAWSPPRTLTSGNTIYF,TGTGCCTGGAGCCCACCCCGGACACTTACCTCTGGAAACACCATATATTTT
TRBJ2-2,-,-,TRBV14,CASSQAGSGELFF,TGTGCCAGCAGCCAAGCCGGGAGCGGGGAGCTGTTTTTT